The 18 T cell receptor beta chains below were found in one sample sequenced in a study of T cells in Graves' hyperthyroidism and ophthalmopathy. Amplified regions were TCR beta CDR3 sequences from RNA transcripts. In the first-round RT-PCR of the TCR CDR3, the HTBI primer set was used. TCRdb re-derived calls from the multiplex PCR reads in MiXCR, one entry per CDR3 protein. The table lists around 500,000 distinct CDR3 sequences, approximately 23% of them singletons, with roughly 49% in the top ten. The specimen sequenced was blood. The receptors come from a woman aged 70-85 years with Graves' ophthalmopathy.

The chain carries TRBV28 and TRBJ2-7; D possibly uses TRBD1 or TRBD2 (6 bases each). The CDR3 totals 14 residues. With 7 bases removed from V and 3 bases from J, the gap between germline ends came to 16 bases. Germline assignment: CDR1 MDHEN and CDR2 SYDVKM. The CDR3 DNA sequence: TGTGCCAGCACCCAGAGGGGGGCCTTCTACGAGCAGTACTTC. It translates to CASTQRGAFYEQYF.

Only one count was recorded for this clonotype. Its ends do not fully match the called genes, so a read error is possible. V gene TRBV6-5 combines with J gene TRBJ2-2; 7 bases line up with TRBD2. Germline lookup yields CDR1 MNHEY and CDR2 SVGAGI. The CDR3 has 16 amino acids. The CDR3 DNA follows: TGTGCCAACAGTTACTATACTAGCGTGGACACCGGGGAGCTGTTTTTT. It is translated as CANSYYTSVDTGELFF.

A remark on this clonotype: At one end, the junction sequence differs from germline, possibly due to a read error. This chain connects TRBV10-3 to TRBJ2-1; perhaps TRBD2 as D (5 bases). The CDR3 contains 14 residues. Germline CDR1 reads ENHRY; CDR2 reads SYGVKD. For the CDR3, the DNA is TGTGCCATCAGTGGCTCGGACTCCAACAATGAGCAGTTCTTC. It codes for CAISGSDSNNEQFF.

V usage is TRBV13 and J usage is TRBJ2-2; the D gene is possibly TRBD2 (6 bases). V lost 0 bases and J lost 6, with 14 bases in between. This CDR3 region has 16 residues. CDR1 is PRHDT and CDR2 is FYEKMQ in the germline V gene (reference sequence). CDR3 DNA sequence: TGTGCCAGCAGCTTAGGCGGGAGTCTAAGAGCCGGGGAGCTGTTTTTT. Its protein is CASSLGGSLRAGELFF.

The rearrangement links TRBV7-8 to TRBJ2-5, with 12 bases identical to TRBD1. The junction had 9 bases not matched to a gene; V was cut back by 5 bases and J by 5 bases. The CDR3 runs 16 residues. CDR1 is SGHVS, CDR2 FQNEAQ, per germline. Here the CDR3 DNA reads TGTGCCAGCAGCCAAAGGGACAGGGGGCTCGAGGAGACCCAGTACTTC. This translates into CASSQRDRGLEETQYF.

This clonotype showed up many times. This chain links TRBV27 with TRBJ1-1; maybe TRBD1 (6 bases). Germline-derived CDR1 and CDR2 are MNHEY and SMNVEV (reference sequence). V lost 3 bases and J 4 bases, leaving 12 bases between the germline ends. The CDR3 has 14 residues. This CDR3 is CASSFSRRGTEAFF. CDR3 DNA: TGTGCCAGCAGTTTCTCCCGCAGGGGCACTGAAGCTTTCTTT.

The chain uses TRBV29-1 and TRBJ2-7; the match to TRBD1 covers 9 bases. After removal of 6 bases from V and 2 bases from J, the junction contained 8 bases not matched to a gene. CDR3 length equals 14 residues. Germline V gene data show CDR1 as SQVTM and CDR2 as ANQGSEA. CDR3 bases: TGCAGCGTGCCGGGACAGGGCAGAGCCTACGAGCAGTACTTC. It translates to CSVPGQGRAYEQYF.

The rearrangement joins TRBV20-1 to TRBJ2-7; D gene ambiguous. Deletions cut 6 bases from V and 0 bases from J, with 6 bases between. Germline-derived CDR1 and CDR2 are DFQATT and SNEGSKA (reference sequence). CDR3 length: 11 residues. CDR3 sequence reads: CSALVSYEQYF. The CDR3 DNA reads TGCAGTGCGCTTGTCTCCTACGAGCAGTACTTC.

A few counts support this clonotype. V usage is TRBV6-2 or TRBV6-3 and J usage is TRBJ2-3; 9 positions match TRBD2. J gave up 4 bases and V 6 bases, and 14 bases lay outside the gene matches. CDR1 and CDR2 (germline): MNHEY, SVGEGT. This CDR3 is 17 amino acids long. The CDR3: CASSYDLSGRMADTQYF. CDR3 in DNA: TGTGCCAGCAGCTACGACCTTAGCGGGAGAATGGCAGATACGCAGTATTTT.

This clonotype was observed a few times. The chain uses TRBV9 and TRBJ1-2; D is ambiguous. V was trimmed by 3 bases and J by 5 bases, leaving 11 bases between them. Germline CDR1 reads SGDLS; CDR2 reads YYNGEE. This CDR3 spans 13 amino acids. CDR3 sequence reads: CASSAIWGYGYTF. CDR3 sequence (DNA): TGTGCCAGCAGCGCTATTTGGGGTTATGGCTACACCTTC.

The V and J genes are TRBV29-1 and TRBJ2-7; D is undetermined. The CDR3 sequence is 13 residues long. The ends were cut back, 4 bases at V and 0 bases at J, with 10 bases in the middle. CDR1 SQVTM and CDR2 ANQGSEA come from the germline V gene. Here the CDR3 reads CSVARQSSYEQYF. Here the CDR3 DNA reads TGCAGCGTTGCTCGGCAGAGCTCCTACGAGCAGTACTTC.

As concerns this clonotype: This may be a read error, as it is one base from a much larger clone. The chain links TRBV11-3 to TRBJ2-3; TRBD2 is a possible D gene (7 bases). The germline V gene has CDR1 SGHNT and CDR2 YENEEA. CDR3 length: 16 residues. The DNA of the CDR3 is TGTGCCGGCAGCTCCCCGGTAGCCGGGGGGCTGGATACGCAGTATTTT. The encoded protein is CAGSSPVAGGLDTQYF.

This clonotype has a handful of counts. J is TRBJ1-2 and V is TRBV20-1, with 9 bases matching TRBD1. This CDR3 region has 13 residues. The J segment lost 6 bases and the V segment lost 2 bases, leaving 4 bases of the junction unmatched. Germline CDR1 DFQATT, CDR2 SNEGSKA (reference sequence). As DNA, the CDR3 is TGCAGTGCTAGACCAGGACAGGGGAATGGCTACACCTTC. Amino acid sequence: CSARPGQGNGYTF.

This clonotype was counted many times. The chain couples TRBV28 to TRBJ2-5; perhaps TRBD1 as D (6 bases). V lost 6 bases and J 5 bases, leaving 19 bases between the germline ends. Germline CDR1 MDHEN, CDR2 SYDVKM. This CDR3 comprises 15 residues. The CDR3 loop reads CASSLTGKVWETQYF. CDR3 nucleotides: TGTGCCAGCAGCCTCACAGGGAAGGTATGGGAGACCCAGTACTTC.

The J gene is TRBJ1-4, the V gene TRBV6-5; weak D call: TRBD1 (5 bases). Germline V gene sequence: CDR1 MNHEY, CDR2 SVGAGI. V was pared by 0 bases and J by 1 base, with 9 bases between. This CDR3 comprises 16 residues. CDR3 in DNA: TGTGCCAGCAGTTACTCGTCAGGGATAACTAATGAAAAACTGTTTTTT. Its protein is CASSYSSGITNEKLFF.

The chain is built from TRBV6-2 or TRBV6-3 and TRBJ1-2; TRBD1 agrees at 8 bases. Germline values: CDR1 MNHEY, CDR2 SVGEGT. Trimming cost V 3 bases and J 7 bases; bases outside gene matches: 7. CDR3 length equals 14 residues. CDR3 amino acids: CASSYRGQGGGYTF. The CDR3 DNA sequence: TGTGCCAGCAGTTATAGAGGACAGGGCGGTGGCTACACCTTC.

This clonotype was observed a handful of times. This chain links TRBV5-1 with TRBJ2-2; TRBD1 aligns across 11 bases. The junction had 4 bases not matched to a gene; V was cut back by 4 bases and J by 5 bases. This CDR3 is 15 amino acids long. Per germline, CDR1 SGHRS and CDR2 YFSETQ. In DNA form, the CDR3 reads TGCGCCAGCAGCCGGACAGGGGGCATAACCGGGGAGCTGTTTTTT. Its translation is CASSRTGGITGELFF.

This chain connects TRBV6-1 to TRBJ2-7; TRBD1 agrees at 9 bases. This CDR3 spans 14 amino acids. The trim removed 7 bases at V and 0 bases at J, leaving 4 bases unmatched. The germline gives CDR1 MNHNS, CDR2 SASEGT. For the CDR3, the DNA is TGTGCCAGCAAGGGACAGGGTTTCTCCTACGAGCAGTACTTC. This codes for CASKGQGFSYEQYF.